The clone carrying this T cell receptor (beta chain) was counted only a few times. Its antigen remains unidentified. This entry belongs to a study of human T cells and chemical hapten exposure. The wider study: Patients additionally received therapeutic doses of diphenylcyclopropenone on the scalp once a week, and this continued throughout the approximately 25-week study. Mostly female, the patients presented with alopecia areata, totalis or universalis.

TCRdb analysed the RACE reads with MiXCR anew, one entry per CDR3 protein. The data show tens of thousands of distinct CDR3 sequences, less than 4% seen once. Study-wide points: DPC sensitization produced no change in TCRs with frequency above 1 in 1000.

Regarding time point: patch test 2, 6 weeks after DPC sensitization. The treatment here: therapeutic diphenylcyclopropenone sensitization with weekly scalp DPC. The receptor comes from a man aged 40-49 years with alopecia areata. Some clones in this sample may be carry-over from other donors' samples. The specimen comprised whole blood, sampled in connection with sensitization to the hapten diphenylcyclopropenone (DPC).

CDR3 protein: CASSKAGTANEKLFF. The CDR3 coding sequence is TGTGCCAGCAGTAAAGCCGGGACAGCTAATGAAAAACTGTTTTTT. The chain recombines TRBV27 with TRBJ1-4, with 7 bases fitting TRBD1. The germline gives CDR1 MNHEY, CDR2 SMNVEV (reference sequence). Germline trimming cut 5 bases from V and 3 bases from J; bases unmatched to any gene: 6. The CDR3 spans 15 residues.